The sample holds many counts of the clone carrying this T cell receptor beta chain. Antigen unknown. Germline CDR1 and CDR2: MDHEN and SYDVKM. J was trimmed by 10 bases and V by 5 bases; bases with no gene match: 12. The CDR3 totals 15 residues. MiXCR was run by TCRdb on the reads, yielding one entry per CDR3 protein. Among 450,000 to 600,000 distinct CDR3 sequences, 10% to 12% were seen once, and the ten largest hold roughly a tenth. The source of the sample is a study of T cell repertoires in cytomegalovirus infection. Study findings and constraints: The ex vivo response was dominated by HLA-C-restricted CMV-specific TCR beta clonotypes.

The specimen was PBMCs. The chain carries TRBV28 and TRBJ2-7; TRBD1 aligns across 12 bases. The TCR was taken from a human donor in good health (CMV status not recorded). Some clones in this sample may be carry-over from other donors' samples. CDR3 bases: TGTGCCAGCAGTGCTTCCGGGACAGGGGGCCCCTTACAGTACTTC. Its translation: CASSASGTGGPLQYF. Filled out from reference TRBV28 and TRBJ2-7, the complete variable domain reads DVKVTQSSRYLVKRTGEKVFLECVQDMDHENMFWYRQDPGLGLRLIYFSYDVKMKEKGDIPEGYSVSREKKERFSLILESASTNQTSMYLCASSASGTGGPLQYFGPGTRLTVT.